The 13 T cell receptor beta chains presented below share a single source sample, sequenced in a study of human T cells and chemical hapten exposure. From the RACE reads, TCRdb called clonotypes with MiXCR, one entry per CDR3 protein. The sample has 65,000 to 80,000 distinct CDR3 sequences; over 7% are singletons. As to time point: healthy volunteer bleed at 6 weeks. From whole blood left unfractionated, total RNA was extracted. The sample taken for sequencing was whole blood. The receptors were sampled from a male donor in good health. Some clones in this sample may be carry-over from other donors' samples.

This clonotype was seen ten or more times. The J gene is TRBJ2-3, the V gene TRBV11-2; 9 bases agree with TRBD2. Trimming removed 3 bases from V and 0 bases from J; junction bases left unmatched: 10. Germline CDR1 SGHAT, CDR2 FQNNGV. There are 18 residues in the CDR3. In DNA, the CDR3 is TGTGCCAGCAGCTTGGCCATGACTAGCGGATCTAGCACAGATACGCAGTATTTT. Encoded protein: CASSLAMTSGSSTDTQYF.

DNA of the CDR3: TGTGCCAGCAGCCGACAACTAAATAGCGGGACCACAGATACGCAGTATTTT. It is translated as CASSRQLNSGTTDTQYF. The chain is built from TRBV12-3 or TRBV12-4 and TRBJ2-3; 8 bases match TRBD2. This CDR3 is built from 17 residues. Germline trimming cut 6 bases from V and 2 bases from J; bases unmatched to any gene: 13.

This clonotype turned up a few times. The chain recombines TRBV7-2 with TRBJ2-1; no reliable D call. Looked up from germline, CDR1 is SGHTA and CDR2 is FQGNSA. This CDR3 spans 14 amino acids. Trimming took off 4 bases at V and 2 bases at J, with 9 bases between the two ends. The CDR3 is CASSSDGTYNEQFF. The CDR3 nucleotides are TGTGCCAGCAGCTCGGACGGTACCTACAATGAGCAGTTCTTC.

V gene TRBV10-3 combines with J gene TRBJ2-3; 12 nucleotides match TRBD2. This CDR3 is 16 amino acids long. With V trimmed by 10 bases and J by 4 bases, 12 bases remained unmatched. CDR1 is ENHRY and CDR2 is SYGVKD in the germline V gene. CDR3 bases: TGTGCCAGTCGGACTAGCGGGATTAAGTTGGCAGATACGCAGTATTTT. It encodes CASRTSGIKLADTQYF.

This clonotype showed up many times. The rearrangement uses TRBV9 and TRBJ1-2; weak D call: TRBD1 (6 bases). V gave up 2 bases and J gave up 2 bases, with 10 bases separating them. The germline V gene encodes CDR1 SGDLS and CDR2 YYNGEE. The CDR3 has 14 residues. The CDR3 is CASSVDSTNYGYTF. The CDR3 nucleotides are TGTGCCAGCAGCGTGGACAGTACCAACTATGGCTACACCTTC.

In its sample, this clonotype was seen many times. The gene calls are TRBV12-3 or TRBV12-4 and TRBJ2-6, with unresolved D. This CDR3 comprises 13 residues. The V end was cut by 6 bases, the J end by 1 base, with 4 bases between. The CDR3 bases are TGTGCCAGCAGCTCGTCTGGGGCCAACGTCCTGACTTTC. Protein product: CASSSSGANVLTF.

This clonotype was observed a handful of times. The rearrangement links TRBV12-3 or TRBV12-4 to TRBJ2-1; tentative D call: TRBD2 (5 bases). The CDR3 totals 15 residues. Trimming took off 7 bases at V and 1 base at J, with 14 bases between the two ends. The CDR3 coding sequence is TGTGCCAGCAAATGGACGGGCGGGTCCTACAATGAGCAGTTCTTC. Protein: CASKWTGGSYNEQFF.

This clonotype was seen only a few times. The J gene is TRBJ2-7, the V gene TRBV27; TRBD1 might be the D (6 bases). Germline CDR1 reads MNHEY; CDR2 reads SMNVEV (reference sequence). Trimming stripped 6 bases from V and 9 bases from J, with 15 bases between. CDR3 size: 12 residues. The DNA of the CDR3 is TGTGCCAGCAGGACACAGGGAGTCGGGCAGTACTTC. It codes for CASRTQGVGQYF.

This clonotype was observed a few times. CDR3 residues: CASSARDPGTQYF. The DNA for the CDR3 is TGTGCCAGCAGCGCCCGGGACCCGGGGACCCAGTACTTC. This chain joins TRBV7-9 and TRBJ2-5, with D tentatively TRBD1 or TRBD2 (5 bases each). Germline assignment: CDR1 SEHNR and CDR2 FQNEAQ (reference sequence). V gave up 5 bases and J gave up 7 bases, with 14 bases separating them. CDR3 length: 13 amino acids.

The chain employs TRBV6-5 and TRBJ1-4; tentative D call: TRBD1 (6 bases). Germline V gene sequence: CDR1 MNHEY, CDR2 SVGAGI. CDR3 length: 16 residues. V lost 0 bases and J 5 bases, leaving 13 bases between the germline ends. The CDR3: CASSYSYAGANEKLFF. The CDR3 DNA sequence: TGTGCCAGCAGTTACTCGTACGCAGGGGCGAATGAAAAACTGTTTTTT.

DNA for the CDR3: TGCGCCAGCAGCCAACTCTCTTGGGAGACCCAGTACTTC. Protein: CASSQLSWETQYF. The rearrangement links TRBV4-1 to TRBJ2-5; D gene uncertain. Trimming took off 2 bases at V and 5 bases at J, with 9 bases between the two ends. CDR1 is MGHRA and CDR2 is YSYEKL in the germline V gene. This CDR3 spans 13 amino acids.

The V gene is TRBV5-1, the J gene TRBJ1-5; 9 bases map to TRBD1. Per germline, CDR1 SGHRS and CDR2 YFSETQ. The CDR3 length is 15 residues. J gave up 3 bases and V 4 bases, and 5 bases lay outside the gene matches. The CDR3, as DNA: TGCGCCAGCAGCCCGGGACAGGGCTTCAATCAGCCCCAGCATTTT. Its protein is CASSPGQGFNQPQHF.

The chain carries TRBV2 and TRBJ2-3; 8 nucleotides align to TRBD2. The V gene's germline CDR1 is SNHLY and CDR2 FYNNEI. This CDR3 has 15 amino acids. The V segment lost 1 base and the J segment 4 bases; nucleotides outside the gene matches: 4. In DNA form, the CDR3 reads TGTGCCAGCAGTGAAGAAGCGGGGGCCCCAGATACGCAGTATTTT. This gives the protein CASSEEAGAPDTQYF.